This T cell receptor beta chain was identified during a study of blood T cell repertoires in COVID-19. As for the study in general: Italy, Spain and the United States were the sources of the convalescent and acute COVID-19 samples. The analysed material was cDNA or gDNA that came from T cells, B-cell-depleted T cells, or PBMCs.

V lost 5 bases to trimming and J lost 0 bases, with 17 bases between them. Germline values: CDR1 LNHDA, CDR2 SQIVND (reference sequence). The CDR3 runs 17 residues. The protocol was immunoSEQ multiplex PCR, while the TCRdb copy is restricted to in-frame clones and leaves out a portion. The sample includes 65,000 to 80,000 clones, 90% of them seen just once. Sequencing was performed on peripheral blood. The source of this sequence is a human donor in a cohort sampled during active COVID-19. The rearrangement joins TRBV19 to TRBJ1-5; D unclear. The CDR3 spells CASSPSGVGGSNQPQHF. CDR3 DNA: TGTGCCAGTAGTCCCTCAGGCGTCGGAGGTAGCAATCAGCCCCAGCATTTT.